The 17 T cell receptor beta chains in this list originate from one sample, sequenced in a study of identical twins. Using its own MiXCR run on the 5' RACE reads, TCRdb lists one record per CDR3 protein. Here the sample spans nearly 900,000 distinct CDR3 sequences, around 12% being singletons. The sample also formed part of further work on yellow fever vaccine responses in identical twins.

Sequenced sample: PBMCs. These receptors were obtained from a woman younger than 35 in good health.

This clonotype was seen a few times. The V gene is TRBV5-1, the J gene TRBJ2-5; TRBD1 might be the D (6 bases). V lost 4 bases and J 3 bases, leaving 22 bases between the germline ends. The germline CDR1 and CDR2 sequences are SGHRS and YFSETQ. This CDR3 is 17 amino acids long. CDR3 in DNA: TGCGCCAGCAGCAAAGAACCTCGGGGTGGGGGCGAAGAGACCCAGTACTTC. Amino acids: CASSKEPRGGGEETQYF.

This clonotype was seen only a few times. The rearrangement uses TRBV12-3 or TRBV12-4 and TRBJ1-4, with 12 bases fitting TRBD1. V lost 4 bases to trimming and J lost 15 bases; unmatched junction nucleotides: 9. CDR3 length: 14 residues. The CDR3 bases are TGTGCCAGCAGTTCTGGGACAGGGGGCGCCAGGTTGTTTTTT. Its translation: CASSSGTGGARLFF.

This clonotype was counted a few times. The chain employs TRBV29-1 and TRBJ2-7; 10 bases fit TRBD2. CDR1 is SQVTM, CDR2 ANQGSEA, per germline. The CDR3 totals 14 residues. The junction had 8 bases not matched to a gene; V was cut back by 6 bases and J by 3 bases. In nucleotides, the CDR3 is TGCAGCGTGGCCGGGACTAGCGAGAGCTACGAGCAGTACTTC. Translated: CSVAGTSESYEQYF.

The chain has TRBV9 and TRBJ1-5; TRBD1 aligns across 8 bases. CDR3 length: 16 amino acids. V trimming: 2 bases; J trimming: 1 base; junction bases outside the gene matches: 5. Germline V gene data show CDR1 as SGDLS and CDR2 as YYNGEE. The chain's CDR3 is CASSVGQGGSNQPQHF. For the CDR3, the DNA is TGTGCCAGCAGCGTCGGACAGGGCGGGAGCAATCAGCCCCAGCATTTT. Variable domain in full (rest from reference TRBV9 and TRBJ1-5): DSGVTQTPKHLITATGQRVTLRCSPRSGDLSVYWYQQSLDQGLQFLIQYYNGEERAKGNILERFSAQQFPDLHSELNLSSLELGDSALYFCASSVGQGGSNQPQHFGDGTRLSIL.

The V and J genes are TRBV20-1 and TRBJ1-2; 7 bases are shared with TRBD1. Trimming took 6 bases from V and 0 from J; bases not matched to a gene: 13. The CDR3 sequence is 16 residues long. The germline V gene has CDR1 DFQATT and CDR2 SNEGSKA (reference sequence). CDR3: CSATPPGQRANYGYTF. CDR3 DNA sequence: TGCAGTGCCACGCCCCCGGGACAGAGAGCTAACTATGGCTACACCTTC.

This clonotype was seen many times. The chain has TRBV9 and TRBJ2-7; D may be TRBD1 (6 bases). The CDR3 is 15 residues long. Deletions cut 0 bases from V and 2 bases from J, with 12 bases between. Looked up from germline, CDR1 is SGDLS and CDR2 is YYNGEE. The CDR3: CASSVGTAVTYEQYF. The DNA of the CDR3 is TGTGCCAGCAGCGTAGGGACAGCCGTTACCTACGAGCAGTACTTC.

This clonotype was observed a few times. The rearrangement uses TRBV4-1 and TRBJ2-2, with D possibly being TRBD1 (6 bases). Germline V CDR1 and CDR2: MGHRA, YSYEKL. With 5 bases removed from V and 7 bases from J, the gap between germline ends came to 14 bases. This CDR3 has 14 residues. The CDR3 region is CASSSRQDFGELFF. CDR3 coding DNA: TGCGCCAGCAGCTCAAGACAGGATTTCGGGGAGCTGTTTTTT.

The J gene is TRBJ2-3, the V gene TRBV12-3 or TRBV12-4; 9 bases match TRBD2. V lost 4 bases and J lost 8; bases outside the gene matches: 19. CDR3 length: 18 amino acids. The CDR3: CASSSEGALAGKGGTQYF. For the CDR3, the DNA is TGTGCCAGCAGTTCAGAAGGGGCACTAGCGGGCAAAGGAGGTACGCAGTATTTT.

There are a few counts of this clonotype. The rearrangement uses TRBV28 and TRBJ1-1; D is uncertain. Germline values: CDR1 MDHEN, CDR2 SYDVKM. CDR3 size: 11 residues. Trimming stripped 3 bases from V and 7 bases from J, with 6 bases between. The CDR3 loop reads CASSFDDEAFF. DNA of the CDR3: TGTGCCAGCAGTTTTGATGATGAAGCTTTCTTT.

The chain uses TRBV5-6 and TRBJ2-7; D gene unclear. The CDR3 has 19 residues. V was pared by 1 base and J by 5 bases, with 28 bases between. The V gene's germline CDR1 is SGHDT and CDR2 YYEEEE. In DNA form, the CDR3 reads TGTGCCAGCAGCTTGTGGGGAACTGGGCTCCTAACCCGCCGAGACGAGCAGTACTTC. It codes for CASSLWGTGLLTRRDEQYF.

A note on this clonotype: Its ends do not fully match the called genes, so a read error is possible. The CDR3 nucleotides are TGTGTCAGCAGCATGGGACTAGCGGGGCATGAGCAGTTCTTC. The encoded protein is CVSSMGLAGHEQFF. The V and J genes are TRBV3-1 and TRBJ2-1; 13 positions agree with TRBD2. From germline, CDR1 is LGHDT and CDR2 YNNKEL (reference sequence). The CDR3 is 14 residues long.

V and J are TRBV3-1 and TRBJ2-1; 10 bases are shared with TRBD2. Trimming took 2 bases from V and 4 from J; bases not matched to a gene: 17. The CDR3 is 20 amino acids. The germline CDR1 and CDR2 sequences are LGHDT and YNNKEL (reference sequence). The CDR3 loop reads CASSQTPGLALNGDYNEQFF. DNA of the CDR3: TGTGCCAGCAGCCAAACGCCGGGACTAGCGCTAAACGGGGATTACAATGAGCAGTTCTTC.

The chain is built from TRBV20-1 and TRBJ2-7, with 7 nucleotides matching TRBD2. Germline CDR1 and CDR2: DFQATT and SNEGSKA (reference sequence). The CDR3 extends over 13 amino acids. Trimming at V came to 0 bases and at J to 3 bases, leaving 2 bases not matched to a gene. CDR3 in amino acids: CSAREASGYEQYF. Here the CDR3 DNA reads TGCAGTGCTAGAGAGGCTAGCGGCTACGAGCAGTACTTC.

This clonotype has at least ten counts. The chain uses TRBV29-1 and TRBJ1-2, with D possibly being TRBD1 (5 bases). Germline CDR1 reads SQVTM; CDR2 reads ANQGSEA. V lost 6 bases, J lost 4 bases, and 15 bases lay in between. CDR3 length equals 13 residues. The CDR3 region is CSVQEDTPYGYTF. The CDR3 DNA sequence: TGCAGCGTCCAGGAGGACACCCCCTATGGCTACACCTTC.

J is TRBJ2-3 and V is TRBV10-3; 7 nucleotides align to TRBD2. The trim removed 0 bases at V and 7 bases at J, leaving 31 bases unmatched. The CDR3 is 23 amino acids. CDR1 and CDR2 (germline): ENHRY, SYGVKD. CDR3 amino acids: CAISESMPGLAASPNRAHNTQYF. In nucleotides, the CDR3 is TGTGCCATCAGTGAGTCGATGCCCGGTCTAGCGGCGTCGCCTAATAGGGCCCACAATACGCAGTATTTT.

This clonotype has at least ten counts. The gene calls are TRBV28 and TRBJ2-1, with D unresolved. The length of the CDR3 is 16 residues. Between the trimmed V and J ends, which lost 2 bases and 0 bases, there was a span of 11 bases. In germline, CDR1 is MDHEN, CDR2 SYDVKM. The CDR3 is CASSLVGISSYNEQFF. For the CDR3, the DNA is TGTGCCAGCAGTTTAGTGGGGATTAGCTCCTACAATGAGCAGTTCTTC.

The J gene is TRBJ1-2, the V gene TRBV29-1; 9 nucleotides agree with TRBD1. J gave up 8 bases and V 5 bases, and 12 bases lay outside the gene matches. Germline values: CDR1 SQVTM, CDR2 ANQGSEA. The CDR3 runs 14 residues. In nucleotides, the CDR3 is TGCAGCGTTCAAATTACAGGGGGCGCTTACGGCTACACCTTC. Protein: CSVQITGGAYGYTF.